Below, 27 T cell receptor beta chains from the same sample are listed, as sequenced in a study of blood T cell repertoires in COVID-19. Libraries were prepared by immunoSEQ multiplex PCR; TCRdb keeps only in-frame clonotypes and omits some of them. The sample yields around 130,000 clones, approximately 82% seen once. Sequencing was done on a sample of peripheral blood. The receptors originated from a man in his forties with active or convalescent COVID-19.

This rearrangement joins TRBV7-2 to TRBJ2-5; 8 bases are a match to TRBD2. From germline, CDR1 is SGHTA and CDR2 FQGNSA. J gave up 5 bases and V 5 bases, and 7 bases lay outside the gene matches. The CDR3 has 14 amino acids. The CDR3 nucleotides are TGTGCCAGCAGCCTCGGGGGGGCGAGGGAGACCCAGTACTTC. Protein product: CASSLGGARETQYF.

This clone was detected once. The V call is TRBV4-3, the J call TRBJ2-3; weak D call: TRBD2 (7 bases). Germline CDR1 is LGHNA and CDR2 is YSLEER. Trimming pared 1 base from V and 4 bases from J, leaving 18 bases between. The CDR3 is 17 amino acids. The CDR3 here is CASSQARGGLRPDTQYF. As DNA, the CDR3 is TGCGCCAGCAGCCAAGCGAGGGGGGGACTAAGACCAGATACGCAGTATTTT.

CDR3 residues: CASQLAGMDTQYF. The CDR3 coding sequence is TGTGCCAGCCAACTAGCGGGCATGGATACGCAGTATTTT. This chain links TRBV6-5 with TRBJ2-3; 9 bases are a match to TRBD2. V dropped 8 bases and J dropped 6; count of bases not matched to a gene: 6. CDR3 length equals 13 residues. The germline V gene has CDR1 MNHEY and CDR2 SVGAGI.

DNA for the CDR3: TGTGCCAGCAGCCCAAGACAGGGGTCCACTGAAGCTTTCTTT. Translation gives CASSPRQGSTEAFF. J is TRBJ1-1 and V is TRBV4-2; 8 nucleotides agree with TRBD1. The CDR3 sequence is 14 residues long. V shed 4 bases, J shed 4 bases, and the junction held 5 bases outside the gene matches. CDR1 is LGHNA and CDR2 is YNFKEQ in the germline V gene.

The CDR3, as DNA: TGTGCCAGCGGGGGGGTCGGGGAGCTGTTTTTT. It yields the protein CASGGVGELFF. The chain is built from TRBV27 and TRBJ2-2; 7 bases match TRBD2. This CDR3 is 11 amino acids long. V shed 8 bases and J 7 bases; nucleotides not matched to a gene: 1. In germline, CDR1 is MNHEY, CDR2 SMNVEV (reference sequence).

The chain carries TRBV13 and TRBJ2-2; D is unresolved. V was cut by 0 bases and J by 4 bases, with 6 bases left in between. Germline lookup yields CDR1 PRHDT and CDR2 FYEKMQ (reference sequence). CDR3 length: 14 residues. CDR3 in amino acids: CASSLGLRTGELFF. For the CDR3, the DNA is TGTGCCAGCAGCTTAGGCCTTCGCACCGGGGAGCTGTTTTTT. Using reference TRBV13 and TRBJ2-2 for the parts outside the CDR3, the full variable domain is AAGVIQSPRHLIKEKRETATLKCYPIPRHDTVYWYQQGPGQDPQFLISFYEKMQSDKGSIPDRFSAQQFSDYHSELNMSSLELGDSALYFCASSLGLRTGELFFGEGSRLTVL.

This clone was detected once. The chain joins TRBV5-1 to TRBJ2-3, with TRBD1 identical over 9 bases. The CDR3 has 16 residues. The germline gives CDR1 SGHRS, CDR2 YFSETQ. Trimming took 4 bases from V and 4 from J; bases not matched to a gene: 10. The CDR3 DNA reads as TGCGCCAGCAGCATCTCCGGGGACAGGGCTGCAGATACGCAGTATTTT. Translated, it gives CASSISGDRAADTQYF. Full variable domain (outside the CDR3, taken from reference TRBV5-1 and TRBJ2-3): KAGVTQTPRYLIKTRGQQVTLSCSPISGHRSVSWYQQTPGQGLQFLFEYFSETQRNKGNFPGRFSGRQFSNSRSEMNVSTLELGDSALYLCASSISGDRAADTQYFGPGTRLTVL.

This clone was picked up a small number of times. This chain connects TRBV5-4 to TRBJ1-1; no clear D gene. The CDR3 runs 13 residues. The V and J ends lost 6 bases and 4 bases respectively, with 13 bases between them. Germline V gene data show CDR1 as SGHNT and CDR2 as YYREEE (reference sequence). This chain's CDR3 is CASKREGFTEAFF. The CDR3 coding sequence is TGTGCCAGCAAAAGGGAGGGATTCACTGAAGCTTTCTTT.

The V call is TRBV4-3, the J call TRBJ1-2; 8 nucleotides line up with TRBD1. The V and J ends lost 4 bases and 7 bases, in that order; junction bases with no gene match: 11. Per germline, CDR1 LGHNA and CDR2 YSLEER. The CDR3 extends over 15 amino acids. The DNA for the CDR3 is TGCGCCAGCAGCCCAGTCGGGACAGGAAGTCTTGGCTACACCTTC. Encoded protein: CASSPVGTGSLGYTF.

This clone has only one observation. The chain recombines TRBV13 with TRBJ1-1; D might be TRBD1 (6 bases). Germline CDR1 and CDR2: PRHDT and FYEKMQ (reference sequence). The V and J ends lost 5 bases and 11 bases respectively, with 18 bases between them. This CDR3 spans 13 amino acids. The CDR3 here is CASSRTRTDGAFF. Here the CDR3 DNA reads TGTGCCAGCAGCCGGACGAGGACAGACGGCGCTTTCTTT. The variable domain in full, completed from reference TRBV13 and TRBJ1-1, reads AAGVIQSPRHLIKEKRETATLKCYPIPRHDTVYWYQQGPGQDPQFLISFYEKMQSDKGSIPDRFSAQQFSDYHSELNMSSLELGDSALYFCASSRTRTDGAFFGQGTRLTVV.

The CDR3 coding sequence is TGTGCCAGCAGCCCTGGGACAGGGGGATTCAGCTCCTATAATTCACCCCTCCACTTT. Amino acid sequence: CASSPGTGGFSSYNSPLHF. The chain has TRBV7-9 and TRBJ1-6, with TRBD1 identical over 11 bases. This CDR3 is built from 19 residues. CDR1 is SEHNR and CDR2 is FQNEAQ in the germline V gene (reference sequence). V dropped 5 bases and J dropped 0; count of bases not matched to a gene: 9.

The chain combines TRBV3-1 (or the pseudogene TRBV3-2) with TRBJ2-5, with D possibly matching TRBD1 (6 bases). Germline V gene data show CDR1 as LGHDT and CDR2 as YNNKEL (reference sequence). Trimming left V 6 bases short and J 5 bases short, with 13 bases between. The length of the CDR3 is 13 residues. The CDR3 nucleotides are TGTGCCAGCAGTAATGGTAGGGGGGAGACCCAGTACTTC. This codes for CASSNGRGETQYF.

The gene calls are TRBV18 and TRBJ2-3; D is unresolved. Germline lookup yields CDR1 KGHSH and CDR2 LQKENI. CDR3 length equals 13 residues. Trimming removed 4 bases at V and 2 bases at J, with 7 bases between. CDR3 region: CASSRTNTDTQYF. The DNA for the CDR3 is TGTGCCAGCTCACGAACTAACACAGATACGCAGTATTTT. The whole variable domain, remainder taken from reference TRBV18 and TRBJ2-3, is NAGVMQNPRHLVRRRGQEARLRCSPMKGHSHVYWYRQLPEEGLKFMVYLQKENIIDESGMPKERFSAEFPKEGPSILRIQQVVRGDSAAYFCASSRTNTDTQYFGPGTRLTVL.

The chain joins TRBV10-1 to TRBJ2-2, with TRBD1 matching over 9 bases. The V gene end was trimmed by 4 bases and the J gene end by 7 bases; junction bases not matched to a gene: 10. The CDR3 runs to 16 residues. The V gene's germline CDR1 is WNHNN and CDR2 SYGVQD (reference sequence). CDR3 sequence reads: CASSGSLGQGNGELFF. The CDR3 DNA reads TGCGCCAGCAGTGGGAGCCTGGGACAGGGTAACGGGGAGCTGTTTTTT.

The chain is built from TRBV4-2 and TRBJ2-3; the match to TRBD2 covers 12 bases. Germline CDR1 LGHNA, CDR2 YNFKEQ. CDR3 size: 16 residues. Unmatched junction bases numbered 1, after V lost 1 base and J lost 2 bases. CDR3 bases: TGTGCCAGCAGCCAAGCTAGCGGGGGGGCCACAGATACGCAGTATTTT. This gives the protein CASSQASGGATDTQYF.

The CDR3 DNA reads TGTGCTAGTGCTCAGGGGCAGGGACCCTACGAGCAGTACTTC. It codes for CASAQGQGPYEQYF. V is TRBV12-5 and J is TRBJ2-7; tentative D call: TRBD1 (6 bases). Trimming shortened V by 7 bases and J by 2 bases, and 15 bases separated the two germline ends. Germline CDR1 reads LGHNT; CDR2 reads FRNRAP. The CDR3 runs 14 residues.

This clone was observed a single time. The chain recombines TRBV12-5 with TRBJ2-7; tentative D call: TRBD2 (6 bases). The V gene's germline CDR1 is LGHNT and CDR2 FRNRAP. The CDR3 contains 15 residues. The V gene lost 1 base and the J gene lost 0 bases, with 10 bases spanning the gap. The CDR3 DNA reads as TGTGCTAGTGGTTTGGGGCCGGGGGACTCCTACGAGCAGTACTTC. It specifies CASGLGPGDSYEQYF.

The gene calls are TRBV5-6 and TRBJ2-5, with 7 bases matching TRBD2. The V segment lost 3 bases and the J segment 5 bases; nucleotides outside the gene matches: 7. The CDR3 is 14 amino acids. Germline V gene data show CDR1 as SGHDT and CDR2 as YYEEEE. CDR3 region: CASSSTREGETQYF. CDR3 nucleotide sequence: TGTGCCAGCAGCTCTACAAGGGAGGGGGAGACCCAGTACTTC.

This clone was seen a single time. V is TRBV5-1 and J is TRBJ2-7; 8 bases align to TRBD2. The ends lost 1 base at V and 3 bases at J; junction bases unmatched: 3. Germline CDR1 and CDR2: SGHRS and YFSETQ. The CDR3 has 14 residues. CDR3: CASSLHSGDYEQYF. CDR3 nucleotide sequence: TGCGCCAGCAGCTTGCATAGCGGGGACTACGAGCAGTACTTC.

This chain joins TRBV12-5 and TRBJ1-3; weak D call: TRBD1 (6 bases). Germline values: CDR1 LGHNT, CDR2 FRNRAP. V lost 4 bases and J 4 bases, leaving 11 bases between the germline ends. This CDR3 comprises 14 residues. The CDR3 region is CASGSSGVGNTIYF. CDR3 in DNA: TGTGCTAGTGGTTCTTCAGGGGTGGGAAACACCATATATTTT. Complete variable domain (other parts from reference TRBV12-5 and TRBJ1-3): DARVTQTPRHKVTEMGQEVTMRCQPILGHNTVFWYRQTMMQGLELLAYFRNRAPLDDSGMPKDRFSAEMPDATLATLKIQPSEPRDSAVYFCASGSSGVGNTIYFGEGSWLTVV.

This rearrangement joins TRBV19 to TRBJ2-1, with 10 bases aligning to TRBD2. The junction had 8 bases not matched to a gene; V was cut back by 4 bases and J by 8 bases. Germline assignment: CDR1 LNHDA and CDR2 SQIVND (reference sequence). CDR3 length equals 15 residues. The CDR3 nucleotides read TGTGCCAGTAGTACCTCTAGCGGGGGTTGGTATGAGCAGTTCTTC. It specifies CASSTSSGGWYEQFF. Variable domain in full (rest from reference TRBV19 and TRBJ2-1): DGGITQSPKYLFRKEGQNVTLSCEQNLNHDAMYWYRQDPGQGLRLIYYSQIVNDFQKGDIAEGYSVSREKKESFPLTVTSAQKNPTAFYLCASSTSSGGWYEQFFGPGTRLTVL.

The gene calls are TRBV5-1 and TRBJ2-3; 8 nucleotides align to TRBD2. The ends lost 0 bases at V and 6 bases at J; junction bases unmatched: 12. CDR3 size: 17 residues. Germline lookup yields CDR1 SGHRS and CDR2 YFSETQ. Here the CDR3 reads CASSLGSGGLGVDTQYF. The CDR3 DNA is TGCGCCAGCAGCTTGGGGAGTGGGGGACTAGGGGTGGATACGCAGTATTTT.

J is TRBJ2-5 and V is TRBV3-1 (or the pseudogene TRBV3-2); 8 nucleotides align to TRBD2. The V and J ends lost 0 bases and 5 bases, in that order; junction bases with no gene match: 8. The CDR3 has 16 residues. CDR1 and CDR2 from the germline V gene are LGHDT and YNNKEL (reference sequence). Here the CDR3 DNA reads TGTGCCAGCAGCCAAGATGGACGGGGGGGCTTGGAGACCCAGTACTTC. The encoded protein is CASSQDGRGGLETQYF.

The chain joins TRBV19 to TRBJ2-6; D unresolved. V gave up 6 bases and J gave up 1 base, with 7 bases separating them. The germline CDR1 and CDR2 sequences are LNHDA and SQIVND (reference sequence). This CDR3 has 14 amino acids. The DNA of the CDR3 is TGTGCCAGTAGGGAGACGTCTGGGGCCAACGTCCTGACTTTC. Translated, it gives CASRETSGANVLTF.

The chain joins TRBV5-5 to TRBJ1-1; D may be TRBD1 (6 bases). Trimming took 0 bases from V and 4 from J, leaving 13 bases between them. This CDR3 is built from 15 residues. Germline CDR1 SGHKS, CDR2 YYEKEE (reference sequence). This CDR3 is CASSLAAQGSTEAFF. In DNA, the CDR3 is TGTGCCAGCAGCTTGGCGGCACAGGGAAGCACTGAAGCTTTCTTT.

The V and J genes are TRBV9 and TRBJ2-7, with a tentative D call TRBD1 (6 bases). Germline values: CDR1 SGDLS, CDR2 YYNGEE. V was cut by 4 bases and J by 8 bases, with 16 bases left in between. The CDR3 length is 13 residues. The CDR3 nucleotides read TGTGCCAGCAGCCCGACGACGGACAGCCAGCAGTACTTC. Amino acids: CASSPTTDSQQYF.

The chain carries TRBV18 and TRBJ2-7, with 11 bases identical to TRBD2. CDR1 and CDR2 (germline): KGHSH, LQKENI. The CDR3 has 15 residues. Trimming removed 8 bases from V and 2 bases from J; junction bases left unmatched: 8. The CDR3 nucleotides are TGTGCCAGCACCCAAACTAGCGGGGGTGCCTACGAGCAGTACTTC. Amino acids: CASTQTSGGAYEQYF.